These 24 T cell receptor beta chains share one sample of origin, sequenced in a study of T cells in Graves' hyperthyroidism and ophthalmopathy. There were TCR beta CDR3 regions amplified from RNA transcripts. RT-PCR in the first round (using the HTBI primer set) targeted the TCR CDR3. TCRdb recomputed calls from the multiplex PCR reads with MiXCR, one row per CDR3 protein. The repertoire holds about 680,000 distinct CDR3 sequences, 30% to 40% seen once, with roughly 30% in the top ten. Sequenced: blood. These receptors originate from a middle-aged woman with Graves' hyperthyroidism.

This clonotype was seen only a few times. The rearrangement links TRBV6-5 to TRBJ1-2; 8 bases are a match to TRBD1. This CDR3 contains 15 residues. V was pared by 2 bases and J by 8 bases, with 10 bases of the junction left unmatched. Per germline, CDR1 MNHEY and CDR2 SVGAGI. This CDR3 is CASSYPGQASWGYTF. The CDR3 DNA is TGTGCCAGCAGTTACCCGGGACAGGCCTCCTGGGGCTACACCTTC.

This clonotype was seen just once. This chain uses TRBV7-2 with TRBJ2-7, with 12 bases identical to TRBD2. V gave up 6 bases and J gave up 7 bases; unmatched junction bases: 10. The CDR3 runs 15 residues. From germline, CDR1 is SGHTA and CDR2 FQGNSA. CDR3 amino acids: CASRPGLAGRGEQYF. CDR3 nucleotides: TGTGCCAGCAGGCCCGGACTAGCGGGGAGGGGTGAGCAGTACTTC. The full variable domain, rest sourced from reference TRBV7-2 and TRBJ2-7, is GAGVSQSPSNKVTEKGKDVELRCDPISGHTALYWYRQSLGQGLEFLIYFQGNSAPDKSGLPSDRFSAERTGGSVSTLTIQRTQQEDSAVYLCASRPGLAGRGEQYFGPGTRLTVT.

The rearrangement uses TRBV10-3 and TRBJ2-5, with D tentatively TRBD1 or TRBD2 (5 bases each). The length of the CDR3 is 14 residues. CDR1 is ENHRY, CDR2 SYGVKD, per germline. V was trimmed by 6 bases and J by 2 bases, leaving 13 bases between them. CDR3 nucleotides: TGTGCCATCAGACGGGGCCAGATTCAAGAGACCCAGTACTTC. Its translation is CAIRRGQIQETQYF.

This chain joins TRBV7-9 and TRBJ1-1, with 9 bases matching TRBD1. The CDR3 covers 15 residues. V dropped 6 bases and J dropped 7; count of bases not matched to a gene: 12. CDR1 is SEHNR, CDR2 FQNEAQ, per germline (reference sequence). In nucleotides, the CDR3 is TGTGCCAGCAGTCACCAAGGACAGGGGAGTGGTGAAGCTTTCTTT. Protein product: CASSHQGQGSGEAFF.

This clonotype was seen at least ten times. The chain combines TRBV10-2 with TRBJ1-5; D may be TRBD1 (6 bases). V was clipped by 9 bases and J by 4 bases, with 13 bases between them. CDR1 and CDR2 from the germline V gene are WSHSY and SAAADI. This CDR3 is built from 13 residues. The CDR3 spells CASLDRPNQPQHF. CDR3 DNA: TGCGCCAGTTTAGACAGGCCGAATCAGCCCCAGCATTTT.

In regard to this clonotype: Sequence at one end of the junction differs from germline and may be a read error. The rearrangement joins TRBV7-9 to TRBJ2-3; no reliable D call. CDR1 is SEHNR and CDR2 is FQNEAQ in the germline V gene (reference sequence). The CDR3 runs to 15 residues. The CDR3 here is CASSQGQDTTDTQYF. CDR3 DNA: TGCGCCAGCAGCCAAGGCCAGGATACGACAGATACGCAGTATTTT.

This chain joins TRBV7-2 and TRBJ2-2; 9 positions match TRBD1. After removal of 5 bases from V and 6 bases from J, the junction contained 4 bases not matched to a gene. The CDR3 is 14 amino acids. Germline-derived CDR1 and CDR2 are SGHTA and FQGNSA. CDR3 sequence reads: CASSARQGAGELFF. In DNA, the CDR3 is TGTGCCAGCAGCGCCCGACAGGGGGCCGGGGAGCTGTTTTTT. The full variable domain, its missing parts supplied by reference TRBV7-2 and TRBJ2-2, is GAGVSQSPSNKVTEKGKDVELRCDPISGHTALYWYRQSLGQGLEFLIYFQGNSAPDKSGLPSDRFSAERTGGSVSTLTIQRTQQEDSAVYLCASSARQGAGELFFGEGSRLTVL.

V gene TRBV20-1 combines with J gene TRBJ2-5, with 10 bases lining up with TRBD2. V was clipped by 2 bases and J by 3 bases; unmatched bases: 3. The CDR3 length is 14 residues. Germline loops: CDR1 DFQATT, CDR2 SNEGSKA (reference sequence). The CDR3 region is CSARTLAGKETQYF. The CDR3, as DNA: TGCAGTGCTAGAACACTAGCGGGGAAAGAGACCCAGTACTTC.

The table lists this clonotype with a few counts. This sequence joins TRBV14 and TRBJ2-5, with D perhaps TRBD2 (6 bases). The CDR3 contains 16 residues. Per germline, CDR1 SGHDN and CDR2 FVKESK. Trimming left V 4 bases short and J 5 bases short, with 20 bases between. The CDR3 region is CASSPILRDRRETQYF. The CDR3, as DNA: TGTGCCAGCAGCCCTATCCTGCGGGACCGGCGGGAGACCCAGTACTTC.

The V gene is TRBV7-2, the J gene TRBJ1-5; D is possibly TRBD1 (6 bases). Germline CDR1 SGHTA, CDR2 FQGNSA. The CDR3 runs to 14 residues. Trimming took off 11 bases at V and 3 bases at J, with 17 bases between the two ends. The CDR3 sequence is CAWSGQINNQPQHF. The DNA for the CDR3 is TGTGCCTGGAGTGGACAGATCAACAATCAGCCCCAGCATTTT.

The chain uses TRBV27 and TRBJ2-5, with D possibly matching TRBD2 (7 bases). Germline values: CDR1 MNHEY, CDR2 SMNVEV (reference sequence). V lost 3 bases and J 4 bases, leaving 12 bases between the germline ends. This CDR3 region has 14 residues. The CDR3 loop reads CASSLRGGLETQYF. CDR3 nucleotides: TGTGCCAGCAGTTTGAGGGGGGGTCTAGAGACCCAGTACTTC.

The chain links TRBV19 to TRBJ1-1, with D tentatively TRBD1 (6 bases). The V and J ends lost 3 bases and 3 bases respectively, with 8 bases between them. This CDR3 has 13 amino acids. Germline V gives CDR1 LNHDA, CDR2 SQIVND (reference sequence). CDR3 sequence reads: CASSMSGDTEAFF. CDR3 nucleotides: TGTGCCAGTAGTATGTCAGGGGACACTGAAGCTTTCTTT.

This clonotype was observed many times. CDR3 in amino acids: CASSPVRLSGNTIYF. The DNA for the CDR3 is TGTGCCAGCAGCCCCGTCCGCCTCTCTGGAAACACCATATATTTT. V gene TRBV7-2 combines with J gene TRBJ1-3; D unclear. V dropped 5 bases and J dropped 0 bases, with 11 bases sitting between them. Looked up from germline, CDR1 is SGHTA and CDR2 is FQGNSA. The CDR3 extends over 15 amino acids.

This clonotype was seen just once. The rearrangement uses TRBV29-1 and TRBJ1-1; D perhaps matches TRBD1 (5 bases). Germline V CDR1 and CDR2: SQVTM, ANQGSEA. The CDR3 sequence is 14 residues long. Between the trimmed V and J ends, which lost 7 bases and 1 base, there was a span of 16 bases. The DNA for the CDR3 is TGCAGCGCCCAAAGGGGTGACTGGAACACTGAAGCTTTCTTT. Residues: CSAQRGDWNTEAFF.

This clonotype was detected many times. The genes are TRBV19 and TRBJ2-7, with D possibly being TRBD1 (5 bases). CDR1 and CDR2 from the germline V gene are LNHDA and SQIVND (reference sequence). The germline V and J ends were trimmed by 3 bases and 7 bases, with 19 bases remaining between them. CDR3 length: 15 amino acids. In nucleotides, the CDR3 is TGTGCCAGTAGTATCGGTGGTACACCCAAGGGGGAGCAGTACTTC. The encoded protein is CASSIGGTPKGEQYF.

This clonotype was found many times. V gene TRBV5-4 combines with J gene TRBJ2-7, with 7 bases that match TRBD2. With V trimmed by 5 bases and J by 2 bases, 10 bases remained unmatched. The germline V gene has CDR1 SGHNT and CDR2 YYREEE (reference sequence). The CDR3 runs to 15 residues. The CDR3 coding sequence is TGTGCCAGCAGTCCATCAGCAGCGGGGCCCTACGAGCAGTACTTC. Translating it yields CASSPSAAGPYEQYF.

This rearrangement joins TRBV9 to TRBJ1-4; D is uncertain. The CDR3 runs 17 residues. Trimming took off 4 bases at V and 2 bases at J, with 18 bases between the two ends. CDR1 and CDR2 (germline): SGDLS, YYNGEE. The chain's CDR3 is CASSSSTGSGTNEKLFF. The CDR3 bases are TGTGCCAGCAGCTCCAGCACGGGTAGCGGGACTAATGAAAAACTGTTTTTT.

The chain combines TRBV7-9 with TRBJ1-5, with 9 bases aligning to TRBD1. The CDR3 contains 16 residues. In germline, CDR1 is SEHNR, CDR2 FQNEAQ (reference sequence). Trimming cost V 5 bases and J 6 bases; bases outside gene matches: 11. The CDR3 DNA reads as TGTGCCAGCAGCCGGGGGGGGACAGGGACGAGTCAGCCCCAGCATTTT. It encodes CASSRGGTGTSQPQHF.

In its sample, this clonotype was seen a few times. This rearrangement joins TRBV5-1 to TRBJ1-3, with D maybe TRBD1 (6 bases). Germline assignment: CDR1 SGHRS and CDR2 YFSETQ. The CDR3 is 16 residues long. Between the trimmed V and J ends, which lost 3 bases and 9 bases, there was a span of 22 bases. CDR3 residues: CASSSAEQGPGGTIYF. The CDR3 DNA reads TGCGCCAGCAGCTCAGCCGAACAGGGACCTGGGGGCACCATATATTTT.

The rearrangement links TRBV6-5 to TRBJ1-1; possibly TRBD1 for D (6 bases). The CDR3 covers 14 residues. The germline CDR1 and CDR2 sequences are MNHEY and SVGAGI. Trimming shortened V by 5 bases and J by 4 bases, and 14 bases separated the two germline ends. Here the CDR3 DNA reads TGTGCCAGCAGTCCCCGGACAGTATCCACTGAAGCTTTCTTT. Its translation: CASSPRTVSTEAFF.

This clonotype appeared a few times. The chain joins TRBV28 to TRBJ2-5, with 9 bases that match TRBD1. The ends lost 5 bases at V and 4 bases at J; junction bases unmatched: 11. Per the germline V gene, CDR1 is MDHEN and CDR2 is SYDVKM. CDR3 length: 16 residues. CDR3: CASSPLLQGARETQYF. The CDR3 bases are TGTGCCAGCAGTCCCCTTCTACAGGGGGCGCGAGAGACCCAGTACTTC.

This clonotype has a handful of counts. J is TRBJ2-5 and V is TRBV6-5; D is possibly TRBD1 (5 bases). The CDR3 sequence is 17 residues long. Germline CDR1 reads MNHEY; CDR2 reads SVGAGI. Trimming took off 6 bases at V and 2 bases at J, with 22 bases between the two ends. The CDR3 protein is CASSHHLRSGKQETQYF. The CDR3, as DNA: TGTGCCAGCAGCCATCACCTAAGGTCAGGGAAACAAGAGACCCAGTACTTC.

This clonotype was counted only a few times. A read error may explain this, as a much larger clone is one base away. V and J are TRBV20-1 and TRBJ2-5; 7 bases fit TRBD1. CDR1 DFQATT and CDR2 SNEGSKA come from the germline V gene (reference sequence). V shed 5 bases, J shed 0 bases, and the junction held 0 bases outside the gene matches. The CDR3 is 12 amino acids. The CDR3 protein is CSAGTDQETQYF. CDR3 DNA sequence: TGCAGTGCTGGGACAGACCAAGAGACCCAGTACTTC.

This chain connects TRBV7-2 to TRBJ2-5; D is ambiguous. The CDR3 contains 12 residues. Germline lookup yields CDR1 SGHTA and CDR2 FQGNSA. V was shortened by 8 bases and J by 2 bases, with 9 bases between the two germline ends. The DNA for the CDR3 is TGTGCCAGCCAAAGTATTCAAGAGACCCAGTACTTC. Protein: CASQSIQETQYF.